This T cell receptor (beta chain) was sequenced in a study of Graves' ophthalmopathy and Graves' hyperthyroidism. In donors with ophthalmopathy, activity was moderate-to-severe, with CAS ≥3, NOSPECS ≥4 and duration under 3 months. Clinical symptoms, serum thyroxine, TRAb, thyroid ultrasound and orbital computed tomography were relied on for diagnosis. Transcripts of RNA were the source for amplifying TCR beta CDR3 regions. First-round RT-PCR with HTBI primers preceded a second-round multiplex PCR. TCRdb re-called the multiplex PCR reads through MiXCR, storing one row per CDR3 protein. The sample has almost 750,000 distinct CDR3 sequences; 40% are singletons. This clonotype was found a few times. Sequencing was carried out using peripheral blood. This TCR was sampled from an adult man with Graves' ophthalmopathy.

In nucleotides, the CDR3 is TGCGCCAGCACCCCTATGGGGGGAGCTAAAGAGACCCAGTACTTC. Its protein is CASTPMGGAKETQYF. The V gene is TRBV5-1, the J gene TRBJ2-5; D is possibly TRBD2 (6 bases). Germline CDR1 is SGHRS and CDR2 is YFSETQ. The V end lost 6 bases, the J end lost 3 bases, and 18 bases lay between the germline ends. This CDR3 has 15 residues. Full variable domain (outside the CDR3, taken from reference TRBV5-1 and TRBJ2-5): KAGVTQTPRYLIKTRGQQVTLSCSPISGHRSVSWYQQTPGQGLQFLFEYFSETQRNKGNFPGRFSGRQFSNSRSEMNVSTLELGDSALYLCASTPMGGAKETQYFGPGTRLLVL.